The 32 T cell receptor beta chains below were found in one sample sequenced in a study of Graves' ophthalmopathy and Graves' hyperthyroidism. Amplified TCR beta CDR3 regions were obtained using RNA transcripts as template. First-round RT-PCR with HTBI primers preceded a second-round multiplex PCR. TCRdb used MiXCR to reprocess the multiplex PCR reads, holding one entry per CDR3 protein. The sample lists about 380,000 distinct CDR3 sequences; 15% were seen once. Sequenced sample: peripheral blood. The origin of the receptors is a woman between 18 and 30 years old with stable Graves' hyperthyroidism.

This clonotype was seen at least ten times. V is TRBV24-1 and J is TRBJ2-5; TRBD1 agrees at 7 bases. Trimming took 3 bases from V and 1 from J; bases not matched to a gene: 7. CDR3 length: 16 amino acids. Germline V gene lookup returns CDR1 KGHDR and CDR2 SFDVKD. The CDR3 bases are TGTGCCACCAGTGATACAGGGGATAGTTCCCAAGAGACCCAGTACTTC. This translates into CATSDTGDSSQETQYF.

The chain couples TRBV4-2 to TRBJ1-1; TRBD1 matches at 10 bases. The trim removed 0 bases at V and 1 base at J, leaving 8 bases unmatched. The CDR3 consists of 18 residues. Germline V gene data show CDR1 as LGHNA and CDR2 as YNFKEQ. As DNA, the CDR3 is TGTGCCAGCAGCCAAGATCTAAGACAGGGGGCGCGGAACACTGAAGCTTTCTTT. Translating gives CASSQDLRQGARNTEAFF.

The chain employs TRBV10-2 and TRBJ1-3; D uncertain. Trimming shortened V by 10 bases and J by 2 bases, and 12 bases separated the two germline ends. This CDR3 has 13 amino acids. Germline CDR1 WSHSY, CDR2 SAAADI. CDR3 protein: CATSGGAGNTIYF. The CDR3, as DNA: TGCGCCACCTCTGGCGGAGCTGGAAACACCATATATTTT.

This clonotype appeared many times. The chain combines TRBV11-1 with TRBJ1-5; the D gene is possibly TRBD1 (5 bases). The CDR3 is 16 amino acids. The germline V and J ends were trimmed by 5 bases and 3 bases, with 17 bases remaining between them. CDR1 is SGHAT and CDR2 is FQDESV in the germline V gene (reference sequence). CDR3 nucleotides: TGTGCCAGCAGCCACCGGGGGGAAGACTTCAATCAGCCCCAGCATTTT. Translation: CASSHRGEDFNQPQHF.

This clonotype has ten or more counts. The rearrangement joins TRBV4-2 to TRBJ1-2; D unclear. The ends were cut back, 1 base at V and 6 bases at J, with 18 bases in the middle. The germline CDR1 and CDR2 sequences are LGHNA and YNFKEQ. The CDR3 totals 16 residues. DNA for the CDR3: TGTGCCAGCAGCCAAGGTCACTCCATACCAGAGGATGGCTACACCTTC. Translated: CASSQGHSIPEDGYTF.

This clonotype was seen many times. The chain carries TRBV7-9 and TRBJ1-2; 8 bases match TRBD1. Germline CDR1 reads SEHNR; CDR2 reads FQNEAQ (reference sequence). The CDR3 is 15 residues long. The J segment lost 5 bases and the V segment lost 2 bases, leaving 7 bases of the junction unmatched. This chain's CDR3 is CASSLNLDRGYGYTF. The CDR3 nucleotides read TGTGCCAGCAGCTTAAATTTAGACAGGGGATATGGCTACACCTTC.

This clonotype was seen many times. V usage is TRBV19 and J usage is TRBJ1-2; tentative D call: TRBD1 (5 bases). Trimming cost V 7 bases and J 7 bases, with 19 bases left between them. Germline-derived CDR1 and CDR2 are LNHDA and SQIVND (reference sequence). The CDR3 has 14 residues. The CDR3 spells CASTIGNGAFGYTF. As DNA, the CDR3 is TGTGCCAGTACCATCGGGAACGGGGCCTTTGGCTACACCTTC.

Many counts were recorded for this clonotype. This chain uses TRBV7-3 with TRBJ2-5; 7 nucleotides match TRBD2. The CDR3 contains 15 residues. Per germline, CDR1 SGHTA and CDR2 FQGTGA. Losses at the gene ends were 5 bases for V and 1 base for J; bases not matched to a gene: 7. The CDR3: CASSHSGTTQETQYF. CDR3 nucleotide sequence: TGTGCCAGCAGCCACTCCGGGACTACCCAAGAGACCCAGTACTTC.

Concerning this clonotype itself: Possible read error: a much larger clone is one base away. V is TRBV15 and J is TRBJ1-1, with D uncertain. This CDR3 has 12 residues. Germline V gives CDR1 LNHNV, CDR2 YYDKDF (reference sequence). The CDR3 DNA reads as TGTGCCATCAGCATTGAGGACACTGAAGCTTTCTTT. Protein product: CAISIEDTEAFF.

The chain recombines TRBV19 with TRBJ1-1, with D possibly matching TRBD1 (5 bases). With 5 bases removed from V and 7 bases from J, the gap between germline ends came to 17 bases. There are 14 residues in the CDR3. CDR1 and CDR2 from the germline V gene are LNHDA and SQIVND (reference sequence). This CDR3 is CASSQDTRGVEAFF. As DNA, the CDR3 is TGTGCCAGTAGTCAGGACACCCGGGGGGTTGAAGCTTTCTTT.

This clonotype was observed at least ten times. The rearrangement uses TRBV7-2 and TRBJ1-2, with D possibly matching TRBD1 (6 bases). This CDR3 comprises 11 residues. Trimming left V 5 bases short and J 12 bases short, with 13 bases between. Germline V gene sequence: CDR1 SGHTA, CDR2 FQGNSA. CDR3 residues: CASSLGQRDTF. CDR3 DNA: TGTGCCAGCAGCCTCGGACAGCGGGACACCTTC.

The J gene is TRBJ2-2, the V gene TRBV4-1; 7 bases map to TRBD1. V was clipped by 3 bases and J by 2 bases; unmatched bases: 6. This CDR3 has 16 amino acids. The germline CDR1 and CDR2 sequences are MGHRA and YSYEKL. The CDR3 nucleotides are TGCGCCAGCAGCCATTTGGGACAGAGTAACACCGGGGAGCTGTTTTTT. Amino acids: CASSHLGQSNTGELFF.

This clonotype was observed many times. The J gene is TRBJ1-1, the V gene TRBV6-1; 7 nucleotides match TRBD1. Unmatched junction bases numbered 8, after V lost 2 bases and J lost 5 bases. The CDR3 spans 15 residues. Germline V gives CDR1 MNHNS, CDR2 SASEGT. DNA of the CDR3: TGTGCCAGCAGTGAATCGGCAGGGGGAAGGACTGAAGCTTTCTTT. Translating it yields CASSESAGGRTEAFF.

Only one count was recorded for this clonotype. The gene calls are TRBV7-8 and TRBJ1-6, with D perhaps matching TRBD1 (6 bases). Trimming cost V 4 bases and J 7 bases, with 14 bases left between them. Germline assignment: CDR1 SGHVS and CDR2 FQNEAQ. The CDR3 spans 15 residues. As DNA, the CDR3 is TGTGCCAGCAGCTCCAAAACAGGGTACAATTCACCCCTCCACTTT. It translates to CASSSKTGYNSPLHF.

This clonotype was seen many times. The V call is TRBV19, the J call TRBJ2-2, with 9 bases aligning to TRBD1. The CDR3 spans 16 residues. Germline CDR1 is LNHDA and CDR2 is SQIVND (reference sequence). J was trimmed by 6 bases and V by 3 bases; bases with no gene match: 8. CDR3 sequence reads: CASSMEQGARSGELFF. In DNA, the CDR3 is TGTGCCAGTAGTATGGAACAGGGGGCACGGTCCGGGGAGCTGTTTTTT.

The chain carries TRBV6-2 or TRBV6-3 and TRBJ2-6; 8 bases match TRBD2. Germline V gene data show CDR1 as MNHEY and CDR2 as SVGEGT. V was pared by 2 bases and J by 0 bases, with 12 bases of the junction left unmatched. There are 20 residues in the CDR3. Here the CDR3 reads CASSYPGGSGALSGANVLTF. CDR3 DNA sequence: TGTGCCAGCAGTTACCCCGGGGGTAGCGGGGCACTCTCTGGGGCCAACGTCCTGACTTTC.

This clonotype showed up many times. This chain uses TRBV18 with TRBJ1-1; D unresolved. CDR1 is KGHSH, CDR2 LQKENI, per germline. The CDR3 is 14 amino acids. V gave up 4 bases and J gave up 0 bases, with 9 bases separating them. This CDR3 reads CASSRDTVNTEAFF. CDR3 nucleotide sequence: TGTGCCAGCTCACGGGATACGGTGAACACTGAAGCTTTCTTT.

CDR3 sequence reads: CATSDCGYTYNSPLHF. CDR3 DNA: TGTGCCACCAGTGATTGCGGGTATACCTATAATTCACCCCTCCACTTT. This chain uses TRBV24-1 with TRBJ1-6; D not certain. CDR3 length: 16 amino acids. The V gene's germline CDR1 is KGHDR and CDR2 SFDVKD. V lost 2 bases and J 2 bases, leaving 9 bases between the germline ends.

This clonotype showed up many times. J is TRBJ2-7 and V is TRBV7-2; 7 nucleotides match TRBD1. J was trimmed by 6 bases and V by 4 bases; bases with no gene match: 6. The CDR3 is 13 residues long. Germline assignment: CDR1 SGHTA and CDR2 FQGNSA. The chain's CDR3 is CASSSGTVSEQYF. The CDR3 nucleotides are TGTGCCAGCAGCTCTGGGACAGTCAGCGAGCAGTACTTC.

This clonotype was picked up many times. The rearrangement uses TRBV7-8 and TRBJ2-7; D may be TRBD1 (6 bases). This CDR3 spans 15 amino acids. Trimming pared 5 bases from V and 1 base from J, leaving 15 bases between. Per germline, CDR1 SGHVS and CDR2 FQNEAQ. The CDR3 region is CASSHRDTSSYEQYF. DNA of the CDR3: TGTGCCAGCAGCCACCGGGACACGTCATCCTACGAGCAGTACTTC.

The rearrangement links TRBV12-3 or TRBV12-4 to TRBJ2-7; D might be TRBD1 (5 bases). This CDR3 spans 12 amino acids. With 5 bases removed from V and 6 bases from J, the gap between germline ends came to 11 bases. This CDR3 reads CASSLRVPEQYF. In DNA form, the CDR3 reads TGTGCCAGCAGTCTCAGGGTACCCGAGCAGTACTTC.

This clonotype appeared many times. The genes are TRBV27 and TRBJ2-7; D remains ambiguous. In germline, CDR1 is MNHEY, CDR2 SMNVEV (reference sequence). Trimming removed 0 bases from V and 8 bases from J, with 11 bases in between. The length of the CDR3 is 13 residues. The CDR3 protein is CASSLSFKTKQYF. The CDR3, as DNA: TGTGCCAGCAGTTTATCGTTCAAAACGAAGCAGTACTTC.

This clonotype occurred a few times. A read error may account for a junction end that differs from germline. The chain couples TRBV12-3 or TRBV12-4 to TRBJ1-5, with D unclear. This CDR3 region has 14 residues. The CDR3 reads CAGSLPGGNQPQHF. Here the CDR3 DNA reads TGTGCCGGCAGCTTACCCGGGGGCAATCAGCCCCAGCATTTT.

This clonotype was picked up many times. This chain links TRBV6-5 with TRBJ1-1; D perhaps matches TRBD1 (6 bases). V shed 2 bases and J shed 7 bases, with 11 bases lying between them. From germline, CDR1 is MNHEY and CDR2 SVGAGI. There are 13 residues in the CDR3. The CDR3 DNA is TGTGCCAGCAGTTACGGGGGACAAGGTGAAGCTTTCTTT. Translating it yields CASSYGGQGEAFF.

The rearrangement joins TRBV12-5 to TRBJ2-7, with a possible D match to TRBD1 (6 bases). The CDR3 runs 14 residues. Trimming removed 3 bases at V and 6 bases at J, with 15 bases between. Per the germline V gene, CDR1 is LGHNT and CDR2 is FRNRAP. CDR3 sequence reads: CASGLSLGQSEQYF. The CDR3 nucleotides are TGTGCTAGTGGTTTATCCCTCGGACAGAGCGAGCAGTACTTC.

Ten or more counts support this clonotype. V usage is TRBV19 and J usage is TRBJ2-5; tentatively, D is TRBD2 (5 bases). The CDR3 covers 15 residues. Looked up from germline, CDR1 is LNHDA and CDR2 is SQIVND (reference sequence). Trimming cost V 3 bases and J 4 bases, with 15 bases left between them. The CDR3 loop is CASSIGRRRPETQYF. The CDR3, as DNA: TGTGCCAGTAGTATCGGGCGTAGGAGGCCAGAGACCCAGTACTTC.

This clonotype was observed a handful of times. The V gene is TRBV7-8, the J gene TRBJ2-5, with 8 bases lining up with TRBD2. CDR3 length: 14 residues. Trimming cost V 7 bases and J 5 bases; bases outside gene matches: 9. Germline-derived CDR1 and CDR2 are SGHVS and FQNEAQ. This CDR3 reads CASTSGGAGETQYF. The CDR3 DNA sequence: TGTGCCAGCACCTCCGGGGGGGCAGGGGAGACCCAGTACTTC.

The table lists this clonotype with many counts. The chain joins TRBV7-8 to TRBJ2-7, with D possibly being TRBD1 (6 bases). This CDR3 contains 15 residues. Trimming stripped 0 bases from V and 2 bases from J, with 11 bases between. CDR1 SGHVS and CDR2 FQNEAQ come from the germline V gene. CDR3: CASSLALGQTYEQYF. The CDR3 region has the DNA TGTGCCAGCAGCTTAGCGCTTGGACAGACCTACGAGCAGTACTTC.

There are many counts of this clonotype. The chain is built from TRBV7-2 and TRBJ1-3; 7 nucleotides match TRBD1. In germline, CDR1 is SGHTA, CDR2 FQGNSA. The CDR3 has 15 amino acids. Trimming cost V 5 bases and J 4 bases; bases outside gene matches: 8. CDR3 nucleotides: TGTGCCAGCAGCCTGGAGGGGGCTCGCGGAAACACCATATATTTT. This translates into CASSLEGARGNTIYF.

The rearrangement joins TRBV18 to TRBJ1-1, with D maybe TRBD1 (6 bases). Germline assignment: CDR1 KGHSH and CDR2 LQKENI. Trimming shortened V by 1 base and J by 3 bases, and 18 bases separated the two germline ends. The CDR3 has 17 residues. The chain's CDR3 is CASSPLGGGHADTEAFF. CDR3 coding DNA: TGTGCCAGCTCACCACTGGGCGGGGGGCATGCGGACACTGAAGCTTTCTTT.

This clonotype was counted many times. V usage is TRBV29-1 and J usage is TRBJ1-1, with D possibly TRBD1 on 6 matching bases. The V and J ends lost 4 bases and 4 bases respectively, with 13 bases between them. The CDR3 covers 13 residues. CDR1 and CDR2 from the germline V gene are SQVTM and ANQGSEA. Here the CDR3 reads CSVGGQLGTEAFF. The CDR3 DNA is TGCAGCGTTGGAGGACAGTTGGGCACTGAAGCTTTCTTT.

This clonotype has more than one count but fewer than ten. The rearrangement links TRBV9 to TRBJ2-3; 11 bases match TRBD2. The J segment lost 6 bases and the V segment lost 3 bases, leaving 6 bases of the junction unmatched. Germline-derived CDR1 and CDR2 are SGDLS and YYNGEE. This CDR3 has 15 residues. CDR3: CASSGRLAGSDTQYF. As DNA, the CDR3 is TGTGCCAGCAGCGGAAGACTAGCGGGGAGCGATACGCAGTATTTT. The full variable domain, its missing parts supplied by reference TRBV9 and TRBJ2-3, is DSGVTQTPKHLITATGQRVTLRCSPRSGDLSVYWYQQSLDQGLQFLIQYYNGEERAKGNILERFSAQQFPDLHSELNLSSLELGDSALYFCASSGRLAGSDTQYFGPGTRLTVL.